The source of this T cell receptor beta chain is a study of blood T cell repertoires in COVID-19. Study-level information: From T cells, B-cell-depleted T cells, or PBMCs came the material, which was cDNA or gDNA.

Sequenced by immunoSEQ multiplex PCR; TCRdb stores in-frame clones only, minus some. The sample includes 270,000 or so clones, under 90% seen only once; the top ten take 2.5% to 3%. The ends lost 2 bases at V and 5 bases at J; junction bases unmatched: 6. In germline, CDR1 is SGHNT, CDR2 YYREEE (reference sequence). The CDR3 is made up of 15 amino acids. The sample holds many counts of this clone. V usage is TRBV5-4 and J usage is TRBJ1-2, with 10 bases matching TRBD1. The receptor's source is a woman aged 60-70 years with active or convalescent COVID-19. The sample consisted of peripheral blood. CDR3 in amino acids: CASSFDRGQTYGYTF. CDR3 nucleotides: TGTGCCAGCAGCTTCGACAGGGGGCAAACATATGGCTACACCTTC.